A single sample gave rise to the 15 T cell receptor beta chains below, sequenced in a study of shared clonotypes between healthy human individuals. The repertoire was sequenced with immunoSEQ multiplex PCR; TCRdb's copy has only in-frame clones and lacks some. The table shows about 1 million clones, with approximately 76% occurring only once. The sequenced material came from memory CD4+ T cells sorted from blood. Sample subset: CD45RA-negative fraction. These receptors all come from a man aged 18 to 29 in good health.

The rearrangement links TRBV7-2 to TRBJ2-7; TRBD2 aligns across 11 bases. Germline CDR1 reads SGHTA; CDR2 reads FQGNSA. V was pared by 1 base and J by 6 bases, with 14 bases of the junction left unmatched. The CDR3 consists of 18 residues. CDR3 in DNA: TGTGCCAGCAGCTTAGTGGGTCTAGCGGGAGGACGGAGAAGCGAGCAGTACTTC. It specifies CASSLVGLAGGRRSEQYF.

The chain combines TRBV2 with TRBJ1-4, with D unclear. Germline V gives CDR1 SNHLY, CDR2 FYNNEI. The CDR3 has 13 residues. Trimming left V 0 bases short and J 8 bases short, with 7 bases between. Written as DNA, the CDR3 is TGTGCCAGCAGTGAAGCGCCGGGCGAAAAACTGTTTTTT. Encoded protein: CASSEAPGEKLFF.

This chain's CDR3 is CASSGRQGAFDEKLFF. The CDR3 nucleotides are TGTGCCAGCAGCGGACGACAGGGGGCGTTTGATGAAAAACTGTTTTTT. The V call is TRBV5-7, the J call TRBJ1-4; 10 bases match TRBD1. TRBV5-7 is assigned to the ORF class and has an uncertain function. This CDR3 has 16 amino acids. The V and J ends lost 4 bases and 6 bases, in that order; junction bases with no gene match: 9.

This sequence joins TRBV5-1 and TRBJ1-1; D uncertain. Trimming removed 4 bases from V and 6 bases from J, with 16 bases in between. This CDR3 contains 14 residues. CDR1 is SGHRS and CDR2 is YFSETQ in the germline V gene. The CDR3 DNA reads TGCGCCAGCAGCCCGGGTGAGGGTAGTTCTGAAGCTTTCTTT. This translates into CASSPGEGSSEAFF. The full variable domain, rest sourced from reference TRBV5-1 and TRBJ1-1, is KAGVTQTPRYLIKTRGQQVTLSCSPISGHRSVSWYQQTPGQGLQFLFEYFSETQRNKGNFPGRFSGRQFSNSRSEMNVSTLELGDSALYLCASSPGEGSSEAFFGQGTRLTVV.

Concerning this clone: Different DNA sequences within this sample yield the same CDR3. For the CDR3, the DNA is TGTGCCAGCTCACCAAAGGGGGATGAGCAGTTCTTC. It translates to CASSPKGDEQFF. The rearrangement links TRBV18 to TRBJ2-1; maybe TRBD1 (6 bases). V lost 2 bases, J lost 8 bases, and 7 bases lay in between. The germline V gene encodes CDR1 KGHSH and CDR2 LQKENI. The CDR3 sequence is 12 residues long.

Notes on this clone: The sample holds other DNA sequences that translate to the same CDR3. The chain employs TRBV11-2 and TRBJ2-3; D unresolved. V dropped 4 bases and J dropped 2 bases, with 4 bases sitting between them. The CDR3 is 12 residues long. Germline-derived CDR1 and CDR2 are SGHAT and FQNNGV. The CDR3 coding sequence is TGTGCCAGCAGCTCCCTCACAGATACGCAGTATTTT. Protein sequence: CASSSLTDTQYF.

The chain uses TRBV6-1 and TRBJ2-7; D could derive from TRBD1 or TRBD2 (5 bases each). The CDR3 has 14 residues. V was clipped by 3 bases and J by 3 bases, with 12 bases between them. Germline V lookup: CDR1 MNHNS, CDR2 SASEGT. As DNA, the CDR3 is TGTGCCAGCAGTGACGTAAGGGACGGCTACGAGCAGTACTTC. Amino acid sequence: CASSDVRDGYEQYF.

This chain joins TRBV29-1 and TRBJ1-4; 8 bases fit TRBD1. J was trimmed by 8 bases and V by 6 bases; bases with no gene match: 8. Germline values: CDR1 SQVTM, CDR2 ANQGSEA. This CDR3 region has 13 residues. CDR3 amino acids: CSVFDRGGEKLFF. For the CDR3, the DNA is TGCAGCGTCTTCGACAGGGGAGGCGAAAAACTGTTTTTT.

The rearrangement uses TRBV9 and TRBJ1-5; D call uncertain. V was shortened by 3 bases and J by 2 bases, with 6 bases between the two germline ends. Germline V gene lookup returns CDR1 SGDLS and CDR2 YYNGEE. The CDR3 consists of 13 residues. The CDR3 DNA reads TGTGCCAGCAGCGAGGGAGGCAATCAGCCCCAGCATTTT. Translating gives CASSEGGNQPQHF.

This sequence joins TRBV5-5 and TRBJ2-1; D may correspond to TRBD1 or TRBD2 (5 bases each). The CDR3 totals 16 residues. Germline CDR1 SGHKS, CDR2 YYEKEE (reference sequence). The V gene lost 4 bases and the J gene lost 0 bases, with 14 bases spanning the gap. This chain's CDR3 is CASSPFDGASYNEQFF. CDR3 nucleotides: TGTGCCAGCAGCCCGTTTGACGGGGCCTCCTACAATGAGCAGTTCTTC.

This clone was seen once. V usage is TRBV11-1 and J usage is TRBJ1-2; 7 bases map to TRBD1. Germline V lookup: CDR1 SGHAT, CDR2 FQDESV (reference sequence). The J segment lost 8 bases and the V segment lost 1 base, leaving 16 bases of the junction unmatched. The CDR3 runs to 17 residues. The CDR3 bases are TGTGCCAGCAGCTTAGTCGGCGGGAAGGGGGCTCCCTCCGGCTACACCTTC. Its translation: CASSLVGGKGAPSGYTF.

This clone was recorded only once. This sequence joins TRBV2 and TRBJ2-2; weak D call: TRBD2 (5 bases). Germline values: CDR1 SNHLY, CDR2 FYNNEI. CDR3 length equals 15 residues. V shed 2 bases and J shed 6 bases, with 13 bases lying between them. The CDR3 reads CASSEKNRRSGELFF. Here the CDR3 DNA reads TGTGCCAGCAGTGAAAAGAATCGGAGGTCCGGGGAGCTGTTTTTT. Using reference TRBV2 and TRBJ2-2 for the parts outside the CDR3, the full variable domain is EPEVTQTPSHQVTQMGQEVILRCVPISNHLYFYWYRQILGQKVEFLVSFYNNEISEKSEIFDDQFSVERPDGSNFTLKIRSTKLEDSAMYFCASSEKNRRSGELFFGEGSRLTVL.

The V call is TRBV29-1, the J call TRBJ2-4; the D is unclear. Germline V gene sequence: CDR1 SQVTM, CDR2 ANQGSEA. The ends were cut back, 1 base at V and 2 bases at J, with 9 bases in the middle. CDR3 size: 14 residues. The CDR3 DNA is TGCAGCGTTGAAGTGGGCAGCTCCAAAAACATTCAGTACTTC. This codes for CSVEVGSSKNIQYF.

V and J are TRBV19 and TRBJ2-2; unclear D gene. V shed 7 bases and J shed 5 bases, with 14 bases lying between them. CDR1 and CDR2 (germline): LNHDA, SQIVND (reference sequence). The CDR3 runs to 14 residues. In nucleotides, the CDR3 is TGTGCCAGTACCCCCATCACCAGAACCGGGGAGCTGTTTTTT. Its translation: CASTPITRTGELFF.

V and J are TRBV6-1 and TRBJ2-4; D remains ambiguous. Trimming removed 8 bases from V and 2 bases from J, with 10 bases in between. The CDR3 covers 13 residues. The germline CDR1 and CDR2 sequences are MNHNS and SASEGT. As DNA, the CDR3 is TGTGCCAGCTCAGTCACTTCCAAAAACATTCAGTACTTC. Residues: CASSVTSKNIQYF.